This TCR beta chain was recorded in a study of response to subunit inactivated influenza vaccine. Study-wide findings and caveats: Authors suggested each seasonal influenza vaccination recruits few new T cells.

This clonotype was seen at least ten times. The antigen is unknown. TCRdb recomputed calls from the RT-PCR reads with MiXCR, one row per CDR3 protein. The profile covers hundreds of thousands of distinct CDR3 sequences, with 13% appearing a single time and roughly 14% taken by the ten largest. Unmatched junction bases numbered 6, after V lost 5 bases and J lost 2 bases. The CDR3 is 14 amino acids. J is TRBJ2-7 and V is TRBV12-3 or TRBV12-4; TRBD1 matches at 7 bases. The material sequenced was PBMCs from blood, taken 45 days after vaccination. This receptor was taken from a man aged 45-65 years who received an inactivated influenza vaccine. CDR3 coding DNA: TGTGCCAGCAGTCGCCAGGGACAGACCTACGAGCAGTACTTC. It encodes CASSRQGQTYEQYF.